The rows below give T cell receptor beta chains drawn from one sample of a study of shared clonotypes between healthy human individuals. The table came from immunoSEQ multiplex PCR; TCRdb's copy has only in-frame clones and leaves some out. The sample has 1.5 million to 2.5 million clones, approximately 94% seen once. Material: naive CD8+ T cells sorted from blood. These receptor sequences come from a man younger than 35 in good health. The CDR3 runs from the conserved cysteine through the conserved F or W. Each record gives: clone size, D gene, V gene, CDR3 length, J gene, CDR3 DNA, CDR3 protein. D genes are given only for firm matches. Clone size is stated in some rows and not others, as once, few, many or a class when expanded.

>.|.|TRBV4-3|13|TRBJ2-7
TGCGCCAGCAGCCACACACAGGGCTACGAGCAGTACTTC
CASSHTQGYEQYF
>once|TRBD2|TRBV6-5|15|TRBJ2-5
TGTGCCAGCAGTTATGATCCGGGAGGGCAGAAGACCCAGTACTTC
CASSYDPGGQKTQYF
>.|.|TRBV4-1|16|TRBJ2-7
TGCGCCAGCAGCCAAGTCGGAGGGGTAGGGACTTACGAGCAGTACTTC
CASSQVGGVGTYEQYF
>.|TRBD2|TRBV27|13|TRBJ2-7
TGTGCCAGCGGCCTGACTAGCGCTTACGAGCAGTACTTC
CASGLTSAYEQYF
>.|.|TRBV21-1|18|TRBJ2-3
TGTGCCAGCAGCCAAGGAGCGGCTAGCGGGAGTCTAGGAGATACGCAGTATTTT
CASSQGAASGSLGDTQYF
>.|.|TRBV4-1|15|TRBJ1-3
TGCGCCAGCAGCCAAGATGCGGGCTCTGGAAACACCATATATTTT
CASSQDAGSGNTIYF
>few|.|TRBV28|12|TRBJ1-6
TGTGCCAGCAGTTTCGAGGGTTCACCCCTCCACTTT
CASSFEGSPLHF
>.|TRBD1|TRBV9|14|TRBJ1-3
TGTGCCAGCAGCGTGGACAGGGCTGGAAACACCATATATTTT
CASSVDRAGNTIYF
>.|TRBD1|TRBV7-9|16|TRBJ2-7
TGTGCCAGCAGCCCTTCCCTGGGACAGGGGGTAAGCGAGCAGTACTTC
CASSPSLGQGVSEQYF
>few|.|TRBV9|15|TRBJ2-7
TGTGCCAGCAGCCCCCGCGTGGCACCCAAATACGAGCAGTACTTC
CASSPRVAPKYEQYF
>.|TRBD1|TRBV15|13|TRBJ2-5
TGTGCCACCAGCACAGGGGGCGGGGAGACCCAGTACTTC
CATSTGGGETQYF
>.|.|TRBV9|13|TRBJ2-7
TGTGCCAGCAGCCCCTTTTCGGCCTACGAGCAGTACTTC
CASSPFSAYEQYF
>.|.|TRBV29-1|14|TRBJ1-2
TGCAGCGTTGAAGATCCTTACAGGAACTATGGCTACACCTTC
CSVEDPYRNYGYTF
>.|TRBD1|TRBV14|16|TRBJ2-7
TGTGCCAGCAGCCACGGGCCCGGGACAGGGTTCGACGAGCAGTACTTC
CASSHGPGTGFDEQYF
>.|TRBD1|TRBV9|16|TRBJ1-2
TGTGCCAGCAGCGTAGCGGATACAGGGGGCGGCTATGGCTACACCTTC
CASSVADTGGGYGYTF
>.|.|TRBV6-5|11|TRBJ2-1
TGTGCCAGCAGTGGTCCCAATGAGCAGTTCTTC
CASSGPNEQFF
>.|.|TRBV28|13|TRBJ1-1
TGTGCCAGCAGTTTACAGGTTTTCACTGAAGCTTTCTTT
CASSLQVFTEAFF
>once|.|TRBV19|16|TRBJ1-2
TGTGCCAGTAGTATCAGGCCTACAGGGTACAACTATGGCTACACCTTC
CASSIRPTGYNYGYTF
>.|.|TRBV10-2|15|TRBJ2-3
TGCGCCAGCAGTGGGCTGGTGGCTAGAGGAGATACGCAGTATTTT
CASSGLVARGDTQYF
>.|TRBD1|TRBV4-1|16|TRBJ2-7
TGCGCCAGCAGCCAAGGGGGGACAGCAGGGCTTTACGAGCAGTACTTC
CASSQGGTAGLYEQYF
>.|TRBD1|TRBV30|15|TRBJ2-7
TGTGCCTGGAGTACCCGACCGGGACAGGGGGACGAGCAGTACTTC
CAWSTRPGQGDEQYF
>.|.|TRBV5-1|15|TRBJ1-1
TGCGCCAGCAGCTTGTTGGAGGGGATGAACACTGAAGCTTTCTTT
CASSLLEGMNTEAFF
>.|.|TRBV4-1|16|TRBJ2-3
TGCGCCAGCAGCCACCCCTCCGCAGGGGGCACAGATACGCAGTATTTT
CASSHPSAGGTDTQYF
>.|.|TRBV29-1|12|TRBJ2-5
TGCAGCGTTGAAGGGCAGGAAGAGACCCAGTACTTC
CSVEGQEETQYF
>.|.|TRBV19|16|TRBJ2-7
TGTGCCAGTAGTTCTGGGGCCGGCACCCTAACCTACGAGCAGTACTTC
CASSSGAGTLTYEQYF
>.|.|TRBV10-3|16|TRBJ2-6
TGTGCCATCAGTGGCGAGTTCTTCTCCGGGGCCAACGTCCTGACTTTC
CAISGEFFSGANVLTF
>.|TRBD2|TRBV10-1|15|TRBJ2-3
TGCGCCAGCAGTGTCGTTGCGGGAGAAACAGATACGCAGTATTTT
CASSVVAGETDTQYF
>.|.|TRBV7-9|14|TRBJ1-3
TGTGCCAGCAGCCAGCCTTCCTCTGGAAACACCATATATTTT
CASSQPSSGNTIYF
>.|.|TRBV2|13|TRBJ2-3
TGTGCCAGCAGTGACAGTCTTGGGGATACGCAGTATTTT
CASSDSLGDTQYF
>.|.|TRBV7-2|12|TRBJ2-7
TGTGCCAGCAGTCCATTTGGAGGCGAGCAGTACTTC
CASSPFGGEQYF
>.|.|TRBV4-3|15|TRBJ2-5
TGCGCCAGCAGCCAAGAACGGATGCGACAAGAGACCCAGTACTTC
CASSQERMRQETQYF
>.|.|TRBV19|15|TRBJ1-3
TGTGCCAGTAGTATAGTCCCGACGGCTGGAAACACCATATATTTT
CASSIVPTAGNTIYF
>.|TRBD2|TRBV4-1|13|TRBJ2-7
TGCGCCAGCAGCCCCGGGACTAGCAGCGAGCAGTACTTC
CASSPGTSSEQYF
>.|TRBD1|TRBV6-5|14|TRBJ1-1
TGTGCCAGCAGTTACGACAGGGGGTTTACTGAAGCTTTCTTT
CASSYDRGFTEAFF
>.|.|TRBV7-9|15|TRBJ2-7
TGTGCCAGCAGCTCCGCCGGGACTCCCTCCTACGAGCAGTACTTC
CASSSAGTPSYEQYF
>.|.|TRBV10-3|14|TRBJ2-7
TGTGCCATCAGTGAGGAGGGGCAAGTCTACGAGCAGTACTTC
CAISEEGQVYEQYF
>.|.|TRBV9|16|TRBJ1-6
TGTGCCAGCAGCGACGGGGGGCGGGAGAATAATTCACCCCTCCACTTT
CASSDGGRENNSPLHF
>.|TRBD1|TRBV7-4|16|TRBJ1-4
TGTGCCAGCAGCTTAGCGAAAGGCAGGGGGCATGAAAAACTGTTTTTT
CASSLAKGRGHEKLFF
>.|.|TRBV6-6|13|TRBJ2-7
TGTGCCAGCAGGCCGACAGACTCCTACGAGCAGTACTTC
CASRPTDSYEQYF
>.|.|TRBV2|16|TRBJ2-3
TGTGCCAGCAGTGAAGCGCGGGGTCCTAGCACAGATACGCAGTATTTT
CASSEARGPSTDTQYF
>once|.|TRBV6-5|12|TRBJ2-5
TGTGCCAGCCGGTCGGGGCAAGAGACCCAGTACTTC
CASRSGQETQYF
>.|TRBD1|TRBV27|14|TRBJ1-5
TGTGCCAGCAGTCACACAGGGGGCCATCAGCCCCAGCATTTT
CASSHTGGHQPQHF
>.|TRBD2|TRBV7-8|16|TRBJ2-7
TGTGCCAGCAGCACCCACCCTAGCGGGAGGGGCGACGAGCAGTACTTC
CASSTHPSGRGDEQYF
>.|TRBD2|TRBV2|16|TRBJ2-7
TGTGCCAGCAGTCACCCCCTAGCGGGGATTCCCTACGAGCAGTACTTC
CASSHPLAGIPYEQYF
>.|.|TRBV4-1|15|TRBJ2-7
TGCGCCAGCAGCCAAGAACCTGGGTCGACCTACGAGCAGTACTTC
CASSQEPGSTYEQYF
>.|TRBD1|TRBV13|15|TRBJ2-1
TGTGCCAGCAGCGCGAGGACAGGGGGTGTCCACGAGCAGTTCTTC
CASSARTGGVHEQFF
>.|TRBD1|TRBV13|17|TRBJ2-1
TGTGCCAGCAGCTTCACGGGGGGACAGGGGTTTTCAAATGAGCAGTTCTTC
CASSFTGGQGFSNEQFF
>.|.|TRBV5-1|12|TRBJ2-7
TGCGCCAGCAGCCCGGGGAACTACGAGCAGTACTTC
CASSPGNYEQYF
>.|TRBD2|TRBV6-1|11|TRBJ2-1
TGTGCCAGCAGGGTCGGGAGGCTGGTGTTCTTC
CASRVGRLVFF
>.|.|TRBV7-8|11|TRBJ2-1
TGTGCCAGCAGCGAGGGGAATGAGCAGTTCTTC
CASSEGNEQFF
>.|TRBD1|TRBV27|14|TRBJ2-5
TGTGCCAGCAGTCCCGGGACAGCCCAAGAGACCCAGTACTTC
CASSPGTAQETQYF
>.|.|TRBV6-6|14|TRBJ2-7
TGTGCCAGCAGTTACGGGGGGCAAGCCTACGAGCAGTACTTC
CASSYGGQAYEQYF
>once|TRBD2|TRBV7-8|16|TRBJ2-2
TGTGCCAGCAGCTTAAGGCCTAGCGGGAACACCGGGGAGCTGTTTTTT
CASSLRPSGNTGELFF
>once|.|TRBV7-9|12|TRBJ2-7
TGTGCCAGCAGCTTAGGTAGCAACGAGCAGTACTTC
CASSLGSNEQYF
>.|.|TRBV5-4|14|TRBJ2-1
TGTGCCAGCAGCTACGAGGGCTCCGGGAACGAGCAGTTCTTC
CASSYEGSGNEQFF